This TCR beta chain stems from a study of T-cell reconstitution after alpha-beta-depleted transplantation in children. Germline V gives CDR1 SGHRS, CDR2 YFSETQ. V was trimmed by 1 base and J by 6 bases, leaving 17 bases between them. The CDR3 consists of 15 residues. Overall study results and limits: Some patients showed high day-60 TCRbeta diversity, which derived from surviving recipient T cells and thymic progenitors. Expanded graft clones, several hundred of them, were reportedly the source of alpha-beta T cells about two months after transplant. At one year after transplant, newly produced T cells mostly accounted for T-cell counts and diversity.

This clonotype was detected many times. Its target is not known. Unique molecular identifiers were incorporated when the TCRbeta library was constructed. From the PCR reads, TCRdb called clonotypes with MiXCR, one entry per CDR3 protein. The repertoire includes roughly 82,000 distinct CDR3 sequences, around 14% of them detected once, and about 26% sits in the top ten. The TCR originated in a male patient under 10 years old who had a stem cell transplant for acute lymphoblastic leukemia, so the T cells may come from the graft donor. The sample consisted of PBMCs, mostly from graft donor cells, taken 180 days after TCRalphabeta/CD19-depleted stem cell transplant. The chain uses TRBV5-1 and TRBJ2-7, with a possible D match to TRBD2 (5 bases). The CDR3 reads CASSLIRLAISEQYF. For the CDR3, the DNA is TGCGCCAGCAGCTTGATTCGGCTAGCAATCTCCGAGCAGTACTTC.